The clone carrying this T cell receptor beta chain was counted ten times or more. Its antigen is currently unknown. This specimen belongs to a study of human T cells and chemical hapten exposure. Whole-study context: DPC (0.01%) was patch tested on the upper back and read at 6 days. TCR yield per sample varied, mainly due to pooled library volumes. The cohort included alopecia areata under or over 50% scalp, totalis and universalis. Study-wide findings and caveats: The donors suffered from alopecia, so their immune response may not match that of healthy people.

The V end was cut by 2 bases, the J end by 2 bases, with 15 bases between. This CDR3 has 17 residues. In germline, CDR1 is SGHNT, CDR2 YENEEA. Time point reported: patch test 1, 2 weeks after DPC sensitization. As for treatment: therapeutic diphenylcyclopropenone sensitization with weekly scalp DPC. Using its own MiXCR run on the RACE reads, TCRdb lists one record per CDR3 protein. Of 180,000 or so distinct CDR3 sequences in the sample, 14% were seen once. The sequences come from whole blood, collected in connection with sensitization to the hapten diphenylcyclopropenone (DPC). The clonotype originates from a woman aged 25-40 years with alopecia areata. Some clones in this sample may be carry-over from other donors' samples. V is TRBV11-3 and J is TRBJ1-4; weak D call: TRBD1 (6 bases). CDR3 in amino acids: CASSLRLSGATNEKLFF. The CDR3, as DNA: TGTGCCAGCAGCTTAAGGCTTTCAGGGGCGACTAATGAAAAACTGTTTTTT.